The present T cell receptor beta chain was sequenced within a study of T cells in Graves' hyperthyroidism and ophthalmopathy. The study, taken as a whole, reports: In the blood, most expanded thyroid clonotypes above 0.001 appeared as well. Ophthalmopathy stood apart from stable hyperthyroidism in a 13 V-J model. Prediction of ophthalmopathy progression came a median approximately 6.6 months pre-onset.

RNA transcripts yielded amplified TCR beta CDR3 regions. An initial round of RT-PCR targeting the TCR CDR3 relied on the HTBI primer set. TCRdb called the multiplex PCR reads again in MiXCR, with one record for every CDR3 protein. The repertoire includes 600,000 to 750,000 distinct CDR3 sequences, roughly 17% of them detected once, and around 16% sits in the top ten. The CDR3 extends over 14 amino acids. CDR1 and CDR2 from the germline V gene are MNHEY and SVGAGI. Trimming cost V 0 bases and J 11 bases, with 16 bases left between them. For Graves' hyperthyroidism to be stable, ophthalmopathy could not progress within 18 months. This clonotype occurred a few times. Antigen: not known.

This chain joins TRBV6-5 and TRBJ1-1; no firm D call. The source is a man aged 50 or older with Graves' hyperthyroidism. The material sequenced was blood. CDR3 region: CASSYSGTARKAFF. DNA of the CDR3: TGTGCCAGCAGTTACTCAGGCACGGCCCGGAAGGCTTTCTTT.